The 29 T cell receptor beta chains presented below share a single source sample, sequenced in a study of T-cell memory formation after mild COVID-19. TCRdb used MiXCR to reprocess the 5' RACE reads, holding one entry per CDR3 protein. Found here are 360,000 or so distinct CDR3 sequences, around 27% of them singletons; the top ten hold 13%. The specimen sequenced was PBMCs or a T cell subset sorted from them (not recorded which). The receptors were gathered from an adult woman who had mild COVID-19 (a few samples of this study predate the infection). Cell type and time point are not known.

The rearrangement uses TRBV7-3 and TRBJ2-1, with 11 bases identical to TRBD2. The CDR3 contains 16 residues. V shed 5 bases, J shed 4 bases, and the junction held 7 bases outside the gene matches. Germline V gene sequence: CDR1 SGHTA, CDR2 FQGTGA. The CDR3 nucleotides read TGTGCCAGCAGCCTAAATAGCGGGAGGGAGTACAATGAGCAGTTCTTC. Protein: CASSLNSGREYNEQFF.

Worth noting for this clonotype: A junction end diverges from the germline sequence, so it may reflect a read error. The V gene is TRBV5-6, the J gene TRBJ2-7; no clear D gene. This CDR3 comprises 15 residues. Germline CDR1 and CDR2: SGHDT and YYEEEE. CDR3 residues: CAGSLSVILPYEQYF. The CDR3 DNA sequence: TGTGCCGGCAGCTTGTCGGTTATTTTGCCCTACGAGCAGTACTTC.

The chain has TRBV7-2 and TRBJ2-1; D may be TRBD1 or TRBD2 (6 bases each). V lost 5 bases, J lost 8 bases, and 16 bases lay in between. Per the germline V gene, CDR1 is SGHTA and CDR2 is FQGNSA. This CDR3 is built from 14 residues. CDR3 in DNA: TGTGCCAGCAGCCCGCGGGGCAGGGGCGATGAGCAGTTCTTC. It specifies CASSPRGRGDEQFF.

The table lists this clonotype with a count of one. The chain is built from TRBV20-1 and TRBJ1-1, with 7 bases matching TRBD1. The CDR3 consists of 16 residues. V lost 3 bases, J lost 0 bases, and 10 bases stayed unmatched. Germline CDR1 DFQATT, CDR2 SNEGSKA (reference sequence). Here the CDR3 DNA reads TGCAGTGCTAGTGAACGGGACAGCGCCATGAACACTGAAGCTTTCTTT. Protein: CSASERDSAMNTEAFF.

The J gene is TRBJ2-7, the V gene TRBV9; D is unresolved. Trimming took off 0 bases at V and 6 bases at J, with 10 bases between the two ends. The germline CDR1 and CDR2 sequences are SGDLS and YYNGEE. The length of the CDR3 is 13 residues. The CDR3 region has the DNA TGTGCCAGCAGCGTAGGCAAGGGTACCGAGCAGTACTTC. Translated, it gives CASSVGKGTEQYF. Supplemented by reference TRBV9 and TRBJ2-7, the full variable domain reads DSGVTQTPKHLITATGQRVTLRCSPRSGDLSVYWYQQSLDQGLQFLIQYYNGEERAKGNILERFSAQQFPDLHSELNLSSLELGDSALYFCASSVGKGTEQYFGPGTRLTVT.

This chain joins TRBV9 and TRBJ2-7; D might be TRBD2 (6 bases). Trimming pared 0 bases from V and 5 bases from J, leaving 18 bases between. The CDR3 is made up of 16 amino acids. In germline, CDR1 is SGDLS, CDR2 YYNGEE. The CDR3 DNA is TGTGCCAGCAGCGTAGAAATGGGGACTCCCCCTGACGAGCAGTACTTC. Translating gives CASSVEMGTPPDEQYF.

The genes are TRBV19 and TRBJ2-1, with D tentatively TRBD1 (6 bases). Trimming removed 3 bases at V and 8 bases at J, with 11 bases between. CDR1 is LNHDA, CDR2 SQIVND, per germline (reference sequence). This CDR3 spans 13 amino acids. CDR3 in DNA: TGTGCCAGTAGTATTGGGGACACCTATGAGCAGTTCTTC. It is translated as CASSIGDTYEQFF.

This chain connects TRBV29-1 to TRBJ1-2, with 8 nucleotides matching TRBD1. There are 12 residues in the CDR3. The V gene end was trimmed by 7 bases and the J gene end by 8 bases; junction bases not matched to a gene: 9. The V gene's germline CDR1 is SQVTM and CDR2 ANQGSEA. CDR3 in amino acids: CSAQTGDRGYTF. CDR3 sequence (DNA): TGCAGCGCCCAGACAGGGGACCGGGGCTACACCTTC.

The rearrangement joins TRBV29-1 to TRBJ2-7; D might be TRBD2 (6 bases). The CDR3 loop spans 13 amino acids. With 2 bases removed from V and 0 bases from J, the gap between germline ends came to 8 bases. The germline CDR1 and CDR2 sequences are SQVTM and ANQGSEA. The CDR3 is CSVELRDSYEQYF. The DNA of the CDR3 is TGCAGCGTTGAATTGCGGGACTCCTACGAGCAGTACTTC.

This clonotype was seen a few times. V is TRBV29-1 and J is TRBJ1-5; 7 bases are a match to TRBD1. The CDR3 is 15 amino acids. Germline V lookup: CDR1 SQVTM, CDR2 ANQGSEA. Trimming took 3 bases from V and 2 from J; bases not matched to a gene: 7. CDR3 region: CSVDEGAGGNQPQHF. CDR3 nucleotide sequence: TGCAGCGTTGATGAGGGGGCGGGAGGCAATCAGCCCCAGCATTTT.

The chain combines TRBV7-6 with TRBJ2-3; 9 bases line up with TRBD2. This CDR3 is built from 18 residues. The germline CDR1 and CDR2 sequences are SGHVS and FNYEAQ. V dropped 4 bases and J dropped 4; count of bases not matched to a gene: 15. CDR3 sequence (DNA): TGTGCCAGCAGCTCCCTAGTGGGCGTTAGCGGGAGCCCAGATACGCAGTATTTT. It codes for CASSSLVGVSGSPDTQYF.

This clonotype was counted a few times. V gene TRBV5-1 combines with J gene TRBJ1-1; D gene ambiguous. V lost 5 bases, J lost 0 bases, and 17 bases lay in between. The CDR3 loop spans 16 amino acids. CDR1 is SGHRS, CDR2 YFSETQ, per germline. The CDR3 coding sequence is TGCGCCAGCAGGCGGACGGGTACAAATCTGAACACTGAAGCTTTCTTT. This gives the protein CASRRTGTNLNTEAFF.

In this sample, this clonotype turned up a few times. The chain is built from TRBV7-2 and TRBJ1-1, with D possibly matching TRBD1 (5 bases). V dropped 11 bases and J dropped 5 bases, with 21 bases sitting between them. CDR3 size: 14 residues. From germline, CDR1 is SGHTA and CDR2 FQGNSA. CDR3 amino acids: CALSSGTSGTEAFF. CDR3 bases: TGTGCCTTAAGCTCCGGGACGTCGGGGACTGAAGCTTTCTTT.

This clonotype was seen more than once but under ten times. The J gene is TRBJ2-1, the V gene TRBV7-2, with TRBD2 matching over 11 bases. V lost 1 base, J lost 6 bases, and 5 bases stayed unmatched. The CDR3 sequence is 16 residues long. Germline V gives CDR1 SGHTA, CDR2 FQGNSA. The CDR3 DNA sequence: TGTGCCAGCAGCTTAGGGAGCGGGACTAGCGGCAATGAGCAGTTCTTC. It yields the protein CASSLGSGTSGNEQFF.

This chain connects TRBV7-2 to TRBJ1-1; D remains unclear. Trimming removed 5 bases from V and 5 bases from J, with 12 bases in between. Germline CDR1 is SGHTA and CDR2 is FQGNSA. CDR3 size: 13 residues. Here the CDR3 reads CASSPWMGTEAFF. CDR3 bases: TGTGCCAGCAGCCCCTGGATGGGGACTGAAGCTTTCTTT.

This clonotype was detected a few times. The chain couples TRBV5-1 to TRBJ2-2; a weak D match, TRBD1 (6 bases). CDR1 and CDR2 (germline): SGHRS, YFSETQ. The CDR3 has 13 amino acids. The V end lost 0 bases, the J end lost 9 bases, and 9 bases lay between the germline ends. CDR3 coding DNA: TGCGCCAGCAGCTTGGCCAGGGGCCGGGAGCTGTTTTTT. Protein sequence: CASSLARGRELFF.

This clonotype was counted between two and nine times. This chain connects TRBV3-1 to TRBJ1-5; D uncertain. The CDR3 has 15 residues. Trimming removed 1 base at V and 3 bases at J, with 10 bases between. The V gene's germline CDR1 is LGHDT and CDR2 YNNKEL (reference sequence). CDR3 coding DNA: TGTGCCAGCAGCCAAGCCCCGGGCTTCAATCAGCCCCAGCATTTT. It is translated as CASSQAPGFNQPQHF.

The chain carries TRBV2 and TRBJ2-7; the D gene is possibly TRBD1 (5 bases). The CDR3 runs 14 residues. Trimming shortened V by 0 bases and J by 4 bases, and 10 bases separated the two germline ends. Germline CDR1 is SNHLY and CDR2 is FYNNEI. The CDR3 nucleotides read TGTGCCAGCAGTGAAGCGGGCAGGGTATACGAGCAGTACTTC. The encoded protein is CASSEAGRVYEQYF.

The CDR3 DNA is TGCGCCAGCGCAGCGCGGGGGCAGGTTACCTCCGCTAACTATGGCTACACCTTC. Protein product: CASAARGQVTSANYGYTF. This rearrangement joins TRBV5-1 to TRBJ1-2; maybe TRBD1 (6 bases). CDR1 and CDR2 (germline): SGHRS, YFSETQ. The CDR3 totals 18 residues. V was pared by 7 bases and J by 0 bases, with 25 bases between.

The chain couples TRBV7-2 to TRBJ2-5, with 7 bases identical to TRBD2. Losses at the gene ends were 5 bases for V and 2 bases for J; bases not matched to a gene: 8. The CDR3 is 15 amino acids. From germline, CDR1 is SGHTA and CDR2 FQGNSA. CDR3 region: CASSTVAGRQETQYF. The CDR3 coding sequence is TGTGCCAGCAGCACCGTAGCGGGCCGTCAAGAGACCCAGTACTTC.

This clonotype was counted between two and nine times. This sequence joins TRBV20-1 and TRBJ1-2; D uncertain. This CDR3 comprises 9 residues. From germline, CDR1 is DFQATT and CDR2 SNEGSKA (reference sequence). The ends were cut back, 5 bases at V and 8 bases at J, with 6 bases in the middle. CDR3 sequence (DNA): TGCAGTGCTCGCGGGGGCTACACCTTC. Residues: CSARGGYTF.

CDR3 protein: CASAQTLNEKLFF. Written as DNA, the CDR3 is TGTGCCAGCGCACAGACGTTGAATGAAAAACTGTTTTTT. V gene TRBV18 combines with J gene TRBJ1-4, with D uncertain. V lost 8 bases and J 5 bases, leaving 12 bases between the germline ends. This CDR3 contains 13 residues. Germline lookup yields CDR1 KGHSH and CDR2 LQKENI.

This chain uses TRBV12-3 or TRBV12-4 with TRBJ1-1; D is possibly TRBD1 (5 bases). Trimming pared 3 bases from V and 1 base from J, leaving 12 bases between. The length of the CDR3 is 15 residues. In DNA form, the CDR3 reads TGTGCCAGCAGTTTCAGAGGGGTAAAGAACACTGAAGCTTTCTTT. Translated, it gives CASSFRGVKNTEAFF.

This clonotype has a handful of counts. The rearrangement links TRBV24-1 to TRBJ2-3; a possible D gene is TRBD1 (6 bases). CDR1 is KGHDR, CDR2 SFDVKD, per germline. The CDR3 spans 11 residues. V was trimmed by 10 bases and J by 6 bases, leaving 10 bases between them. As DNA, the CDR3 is TGTGCCACGAGCAGGGGTGATACGCAGTATTTT. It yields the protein CATSRGDTQYF.

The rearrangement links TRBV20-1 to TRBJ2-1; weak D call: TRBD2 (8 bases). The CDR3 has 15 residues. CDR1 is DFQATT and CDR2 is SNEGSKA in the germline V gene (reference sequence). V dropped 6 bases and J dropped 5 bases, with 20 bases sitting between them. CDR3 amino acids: CSATKGAGGHNEQFF. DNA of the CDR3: TGCAGTGCAACTAAGGGGGCGGGAGGTCACAATGAGCAGTTCTTC.

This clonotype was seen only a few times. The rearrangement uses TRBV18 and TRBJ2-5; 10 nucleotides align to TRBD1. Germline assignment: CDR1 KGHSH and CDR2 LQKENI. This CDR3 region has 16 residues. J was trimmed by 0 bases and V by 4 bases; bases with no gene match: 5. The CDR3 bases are TGTGCCAGCTCACTGGGGACAGGGGTCGACCAAGAGACCCAGTACTTC. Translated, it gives CASSLGTGVDQETQYF.

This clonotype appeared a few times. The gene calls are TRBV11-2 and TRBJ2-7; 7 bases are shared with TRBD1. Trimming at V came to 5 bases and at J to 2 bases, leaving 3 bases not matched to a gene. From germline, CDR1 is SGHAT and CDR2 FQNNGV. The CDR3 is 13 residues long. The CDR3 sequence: CASSETGTYEQYF. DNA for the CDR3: TGTGCCAGCAGCGAGACAGGGACCTACGAGCAGTACTTC. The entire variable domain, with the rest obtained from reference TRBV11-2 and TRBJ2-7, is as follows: EAGVAQSPRYKIIEKRQSVAFWCNPISGHATLYWYQQILGQGPKLLIQFQNNGVVDDSQLPKDRFSAERLKGVDSTLKIQPAKLEDSAVYLCASSETGTYEQYFGPGTRLTVT.

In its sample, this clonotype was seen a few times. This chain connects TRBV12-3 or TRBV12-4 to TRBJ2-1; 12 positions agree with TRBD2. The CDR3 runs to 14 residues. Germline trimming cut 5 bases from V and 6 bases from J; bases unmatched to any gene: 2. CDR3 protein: CASSPSGGVNEQFF. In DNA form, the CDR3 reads TGTGCCAGCAGTCCTAGCGGGGGGGTCAATGAGCAGTTCTTC.

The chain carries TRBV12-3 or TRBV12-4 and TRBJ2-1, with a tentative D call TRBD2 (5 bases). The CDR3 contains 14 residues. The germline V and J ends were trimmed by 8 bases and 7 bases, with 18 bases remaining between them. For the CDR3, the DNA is TGTGCCAGCTTCCCGGGGAGTGGTGAGAATGAGCAGTTCTTC. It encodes CASFPGSGENEQFF.